This entry is about one T cell receptor (beta chain). Its cognate antigen is unknown. 5'RACE primed from the constant segment yielded TCR alpha and TCR beta cDNA libraries bearing sample barcodes and UMIs. TCRdb reprocessed the 5' RACE reads via MiXCR and lists one record per CDR3 protein. The data hold around 200,000 distinct CDR3 sequences, with 10% observed a single time. The source of the sample is a study of T-cell memory formation after mild COVID-19. Study-wide results and caveats: CD4+ bias marked clones expanding day 15 to 37, unlike balanced contracting clones. Specificity for SARS-CoV-2 was not confirmed among the second-wave clones peaking on day 37.

The receptor's source is a man aged 18 to 30 who had mild COVID-19 (a few samples of this study predate the infection). Cell type and time point are not known. The sequenced material came from PBMCs or a T cell subset sorted from them (not recorded which).

The CDR3 region is CASSQDWPGDYYGYTF. CDR3 nucleotide sequence: TGCGCCAGCAGCCAAGATTGGCCAGGGGATTACTATGGCTACACCTTC. The chain recombines TRBV4-3 with TRBJ1-2; TRBD1 might be the D (6 bases). Per germline, CDR1 LGHNA and CDR2 YSLEER. V lost 0 bases and J lost 3, with 14 bases in between. The CDR3 totals 16 residues.